This passage covers 27 T cell receptor beta chains from one sample sequenced in a study of T cells after yellow fever vaccination. TCRdb itself ran the 5' RACE reads through MiXCR, one entry per CDR3 protein. Altogether some 550,000 distinct CDR3 sequences are present, roughly a fifth being singletons, with the ten largest covering around an eighth. The sample here was PBMCs, taken 15 days after the yellow fever booster vaccination. The receptor source for this set is a young man who received the YFV17D yellow fever vaccine.

About this clonotype: The junction shows a germline mismatch at one end, possibly a read error. The CDR3 region is CATRRTSIRGEQYF. CDR3 nucleotide sequence: TGCGCCACCCGGCGGACTAGCATTCGGGGCGAGCAGTACTTC. V and J are TRBV6-2 or TRBV6-3 and TRBJ2-7; 8 bases fit TRBD2. Looked up from germline, CDR1 is MNHEY and CDR2 is SVGEGT. This CDR3 has 14 amino acids.

The chain couples TRBV6-5 to TRBJ2-7; 8 bases map to TRBD1. This CDR3 has 16 residues. Per the germline V gene, CDR1 is MNHEY and CDR2 is SVGAGI. Trimming took 0 bases from V and 4 from J; bases not matched to a gene: 8. CDR3 in DNA: TGTGCCAGCAGTTACTCGGACAGGGCGGGGAAGTACGAGCAGTACTTC. Its protein is CASSYSDRAGKYEQYF.

V and J are TRBV11-3 and TRBJ1-1, with unresolved D. Germline CDR1 reads SGHNT; CDR2 reads YENEEA. The CDR3 spans 13 residues. The V gene lost 5 bases and the J gene lost 3 bases, with 10 bases spanning the gap. CDR3 sequence (DNA): TGTGCCAGCAGCGGGAGTGGGGACACTGAAGCTTTCTTT. It codes for CASSGSGDTEAFF.

This chain uses TRBV7-2 with TRBJ2-3; D remains unclear. Trimming removed 2 bases from V and 4 bases from J, with 10 bases in between. CDR1 and CDR2 (germline): SGHTA, FQGNSA. The CDR3 has 14 residues. The CDR3 protein is CASSLQSGPDTQYF. The CDR3 DNA reads TGTGCCAGCAGCTTACAATCAGGCCCAGATACGCAGTATTTT.

This clonotype has just a few counts. Written as DNA, the CDR3 is TGTGCCAGCACTTCCGGGACTAGCGAAAAAGAGACCCAGTACTTC. The encoded protein is CASTSGTSEKETQYF. The gene calls are TRBV7-8 and TRBJ2-5; 10 nucleotides align to TRBD2. The CDR3 spans 15 residues. V lost 7 bases, J lost 3 bases, and 8 bases stayed unmatched. Germline CDR1 is SGHVS and CDR2 is FQNEAQ.

This clonotype was counted many times. The chain couples TRBV7-8 to TRBJ2-4; the match to TRBD1 covers 8 bases. The CDR3 is 16 residues long. CDR1 is SGHVS, CDR2 FQNEAQ, per germline. Trimming took 3 bases from V and 0 from J; bases not matched to a gene: 4. CDR3 DNA sequence: TGTGCCAGCAGCTTGGACAGGGAGATAGCCAAAAACATTCAGTACTTC. The encoded protein is CASSLDREIAKNIQYF.

The chain employs TRBV5-5 and TRBJ2-2; no firm D call. Trimming left V 4 bases short and J 0 bases short, with 13 bases between. This CDR3 contains 16 residues. From germline, CDR1 is SGHKS and CDR2 YYEKEE (reference sequence). The CDR3 protein is CASSQTRTSNTGELFF. DNA for the CDR3: TGTGCCAGCAGCCAAACGAGGACGTCGAACACCGGGGAGCTGTTTTTT.

This sequence joins TRBV20-1 and TRBJ2-2; 10 positions match TRBD1. The CDR3 covers 14 residues. J was trimmed by 6 bases and V by 5 bases; bases with no gene match: 6. Germline CDR1 reads DFQATT; CDR2 reads SNEGSKA (reference sequence). In DNA form, the CDR3 reads TGCAGTGCTGGGAGACAGGGGGCTCCCGGGGAGCTGTTTTTT. Protein sequence: CSAGRQGAPGELFF.

The chain has TRBV7-2 and TRBJ2-5, with TRBD2 matching 8 bases. Germline V gene data show CDR1 as SGHTA and CDR2 as FQGNSA. J was trimmed by 4 bases and V by 3 bases; bases with no gene match: 10. The CDR3 covers 16 residues. The CDR3 DNA is TGTGCCAGCAGCTTCTTAGCGGGAAAGAACCCAGAGACCCAGTACTTC. Translating gives CASSFLAGKNPETQYF.

This clonotype occurred a few times. The V gene is TRBV9, the J gene TRBJ2-1; D is unresolved. This CDR3 contains 15 residues. With 1 base removed from V and 0 bases from J, the gap between germline ends came to 8 bases. Germline CDR1 SGDLS, CDR2 YYNGEE. In nucleotides, the CDR3 is TGTGCCAGCAGCGTAACTCCGAGCTCCTACAATGAGCAGTTCTTC. It specifies CASSVTPSSYNEQFF.

The chain employs TRBV7-3 and TRBJ2-2; TRBD1 is a possible D gene (6 bases). The CDR3 runs to 18 residues. V lost 5 bases, J lost 0 bases, and 19 bases lay in between. Germline V gene sequence: CDR1 SGHTA, CDR2 FQGTGA. The CDR3 here is CASSPTLRQVTNTGELFF. Here the CDR3 DNA reads TGTGCCAGCAGCCCAACGCTCCGACAGGTTACGAACACCGGGGAGCTGTTTTTT.

The sample holds a few counts of this clonotype. CDR3 sequence reads: CASRPHRDPAFF. For the CDR3, the DNA is TGTGCCAGCAGACCCCACAGGGATCCAGCTTTCTTT. V and J are TRBV12-3 or TRBV12-4 and TRBJ1-1, with a tentative D call TRBD1 (6 bases). This CDR3 is 12 amino acids long. Trimming removed 6 bases from V and 10 bases from J, with 15 bases in between.

This clonotype was observed a few times. This chain links TRBV10-3 with TRBJ1-2; unclear D gene. V lost 4 bases and J 2 bases, leaving 14 bases between the germline ends. Germline loops: CDR1 ENHRY, CDR2 SYGVKD. The CDR3 covers 15 residues. The CDR3 reads CAISGTGGYNYGYTF. DNA for the CDR3: TGTGCCATCAGTGGGACGGGAGGATACAACTATGGCTACACCTTC.

This clonotype was seen a few times. The chain uses TRBV7-9 and TRBJ2-5, with D possibly matching TRBD1 (6 bases). V lost 5 bases and J 3 bases, leaving 13 bases between the germline ends. There are 14 residues in the CDR3. Germline CDR1 and CDR2: SEHNR and FQNEAQ (reference sequence). DNA of the CDR3: TGTGCCAGCAGCAGGACAGAAGACAAAGAGACCCAGTACTTC. It specifies CASSRTEDKETQYF.

This clonotype was recorded a few times. The rearrangement uses TRBV12-3 or TRBV12-4 and TRBJ2-1; tentative D call: TRBD2 (6 bases). V shed 2 bases and J shed 9 bases, with 11 bases lying between them. This CDR3 is built from 13 residues. CDR3 residues: CASSLLASGEQFF. Here the CDR3 DNA reads TGTGCCAGCAGTTTACTAGCGAGTGGTGAGCAGTTCTTC.

DNA of the CDR3: TGCGCCAGCAATCCCGGGACTCTCACAGATACGCAGTATTTT. Translating it yields CASNPGTLTDTQYF. This sequence joins TRBV5-1 and TRBJ2-3; D may be TRBD2 (6 bases). From germline, CDR1 is SGHRS and CDR2 YFSETQ. V was cut by 6 bases and J by 2 bases, with 13 bases left in between. The CDR3 has 14 residues.

The gene calls are TRBV7-2 and TRBJ2-2, with 8 bases aligning to TRBD2. Germline CDR1 and CDR2: SGHTA and FQGNSA. J lost 4 bases, V lost 8 bases, and 9 bases had no gene match. This CDR3 has 15 amino acids. CDR3 nucleotides: TGTGCCAGCGCTAGCGGGCGTTTTCGCACCGGGGAGCTGTTTTTT. Protein product: CASASGRFRTGELFF.

The CDR3 region is CASSSRGRDSPLHF. CDR3 DNA sequence: TGTGCCAGCAGCTCCAGGGGGCGGGATTCACCCCTCCACTTT. V usage is TRBV7-2 and J usage is TRBJ1-6; 8 nucleotides align to TRBD1. V lost 4 bases to trimming and J lost 8 bases; unmatched junction nucleotides: 4. Germline-derived CDR1 and CDR2 are SGHTA and FQGNSA. The length of the CDR3 is 14 residues.

This clonotype was picked up a small number of times. V is TRBV15 and J is TRBJ1-1; D perhaps matches TRBD1 (6 bases). CDR1 and CDR2 (germline): LNHNV, YYDKDF (reference sequence). Trimming took 7 bases from V and 4 from J, leaving 13 bases between them. The CDR3 has 13 amino acids. The CDR3 DNA reads TGTGCCACCACCCAGGGGAGGGTCACTGAAGCTTTCTTT. Protein: CATTQGRVTEAFF. The full variable domain, completed using reference TRBV15 and TRBJ1-1, is DAMVIQNPRYQVTQFGKPVTLSCSQTLNHNVMYWYQQKSSQAPKLLFHYYDKDFNNEADTPDNFQSRRPNTSFCFLDIRSPGLGDTAMYLCATTQGRVTEAFFGQGTRLTVV.

This clonotype was seen more than once but under ten times. CDR3 coding DNA: TGTGCCACCAACCGGGACACATCTAATGAGCAGTTCTTC. This gives the protein CATNRDTSNEQFF. The chain is built from TRBV15 and TRBJ2-1; D is possibly TRBD1 (6 bases). Trimming cost V 7 bases and J 7 bases, with 14 bases left between them. The CDR3 runs to 13 residues. Per the germline V gene, CDR1 is LNHNV and CDR2 is YYDKDF (reference sequence).

This clonotype has only a few counts. The V gene is TRBV6-2 or TRBV6-3, the J gene TRBJ2-1; a weak D match, TRBD1 (5 bases). Trimming left V 0 bases short and J 6 bases short, with 15 bases between. CDR1 MNHEY and CDR2 SVGEGT come from the germline V gene. The CDR3 covers 16 residues. The CDR3 reads CASSYSRSGSTNEQFF. CDR3 DNA sequence: TGTGCCAGCAGTTACTCGAGGTCAGGGTCGACCAATGAGCAGTTCTTC.

This clonotype was found a few times. The chain employs TRBV5-6 and TRBJ2-3, with D possibly being TRBD2 (6 bases). CDR3 length: 15 residues. The V gene's germline CDR1 is SGHDT and CDR2 YYEEEE. Trimming took off 0 bases at V and 4 bases at J, with 12 bases between the two ends. CDR3 DNA: TGTGCCAGCAGCTTGGACCGGGAGCGCGCAGATACGCAGTATTTT. Encoded protein: CASSLDRERADTQYF.

This clonotype was seen only a few times. The chain is built from TRBV5-1 and TRBJ1-4; D is perhaps TRBD1 (6 bases). Germline V gene sequence: CDR1 SGHRS, CDR2 YFSETQ. The CDR3 sequence is 15 residues long. Trimming left V 3 bases short and J 4 bases short, with 13 bases between. The CDR3 sequence: CASSSYGQYNEKLFF. The CDR3 DNA is TGCGCCAGCAGCTCCTACGGACAGTATAATGAAAAACTGTTTTTT.

The rearrangement uses TRBV29-1 and TRBJ1-3; D gene uncertain. The germline V gene has CDR1 SQVTM and CDR2 ANQGSEA. Trimming took off 3 bases at V and 4 bases at J, with 4 bases between the two ends. CDR3 length equals 11 residues. CDR3 sequence reads: CSVDSGNTIYF. The CDR3 DNA follows: TGCAGCGTTGACTCCGGAAACACCATATATTTT. The full variable domain, rest sourced from reference TRBV29-1 and TRBJ1-3, is SAVISQKPSRDICQRGTSLTIQCQVDSQVTMMFWYRQQPGQSLTLIATANQGSEATYESGFVIDKFPISRPNLTFSTLTVSNMSPEDSSIYLCSVDSGNTIYFGEGSWLTVV.

This clonotype was recorded a few times. CDR3 coding DNA: TGTGCCAGCAGTTTAAATCTAGTCACAGATACGCAGTATTTT. Translation: CASSLNLVTDTQYF. The genes are TRBV27 and TRBJ2-3; the D is unclear. This CDR3 contains 14 residues. V lost 2 bases to trimming and J lost 2 bases, with 8 bases between them. Germline V lookup: CDR1 MNHEY, CDR2 SMNVEV (reference sequence).

This sequence joins TRBV12-3 or TRBV12-4 and TRBJ1-5, with a possible D match to TRBD1 (5 bases). V dropped 6 bases and J dropped 2 bases, with 11 bases sitting between them. This CDR3 is built from 14 residues. In DNA, the CDR3 is TGTGCCAGCAGGGGGGTTGACGGCAATCAGCCCCAGCATTTT. Protein sequence: CASRGVDGNQPQHF.

The chain links TRBV21-1 to TRBJ2-3; the table's D gene call, TRBD2, was not cross checked with the DNA. TRBV21-1 represents a pseudogene. The CDR3 has 20 residues. The CDR3 is CASSKWGLLPTSGRVDTQYF. DNA for the CDR3: TGTGCCAGCAGCAAATGGGGCCTCCTCCCCACTAGCGGGAGAGTGGATACGCAGTATTTT.